This T cell receptor beta chain was sequenced during a study of T cells after yellow fever vaccination. From germline, CDR1 is SGHTA and CDR2 FQGNSA. The CDR3 spans 16 residues. V shed 5 bases and J shed 2 bases, with 18 bases lying between them. TCRdb redid the calling of the 5' RACE reads with MiXCR, one entry per CDR3 protein. Of some 73,000 distinct CDR3 sequences listed, just under 8% were seen once; the top ten hold around 45%. Study outcomes and limitations: The secondary T-cell response peaked on day 5, not day 15, but was weaker.

This clonotype was counted between two and nine times. What it recognizes is unknown. This specimen was CD8+ T cells sorted from PBMCs, taken on the day of the yellow fever booster vaccination. This chain joins TRBV7-2 and TRBJ1-2; D gene uncertain. This sequence originates from a man aged 25 to 40 who received the YFV17D yellow fever vaccine. This CDR3 is CASSPFDRGSNYGYTF. CDR3 in DNA: TGTGCCAGCAGCCCTTTTGATCGCGGGTCCAACTATGGCTACACCTTC.